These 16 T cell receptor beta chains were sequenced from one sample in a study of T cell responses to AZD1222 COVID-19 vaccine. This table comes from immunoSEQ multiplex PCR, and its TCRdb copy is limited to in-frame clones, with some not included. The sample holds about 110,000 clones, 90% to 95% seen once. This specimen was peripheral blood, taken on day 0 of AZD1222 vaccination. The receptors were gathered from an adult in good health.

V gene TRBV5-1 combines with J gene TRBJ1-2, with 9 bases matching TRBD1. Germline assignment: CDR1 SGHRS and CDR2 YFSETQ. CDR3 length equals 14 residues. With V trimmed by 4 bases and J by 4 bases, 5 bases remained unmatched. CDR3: CASSPGQGSYGYTF. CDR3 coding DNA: TGCGCCAGCAGCCCGGGACAGGGAAGCTATGGCTACACCTTC.

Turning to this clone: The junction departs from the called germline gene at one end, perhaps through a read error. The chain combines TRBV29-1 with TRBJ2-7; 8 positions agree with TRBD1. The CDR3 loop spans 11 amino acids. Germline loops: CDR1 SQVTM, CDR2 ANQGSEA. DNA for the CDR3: TGCAGCGTGGAAGACAGGGGTAAGCAGTACTTC. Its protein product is CSVEDRGKQYF.

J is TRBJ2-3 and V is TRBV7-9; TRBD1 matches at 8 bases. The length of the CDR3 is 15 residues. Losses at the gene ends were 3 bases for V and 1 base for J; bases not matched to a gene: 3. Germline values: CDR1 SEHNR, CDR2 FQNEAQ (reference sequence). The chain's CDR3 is CASSFGQGGTDTQYF. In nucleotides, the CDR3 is TGTGCCAGCAGCTTCGGACAGGGTGGCACAGATACGCAGTATTTT. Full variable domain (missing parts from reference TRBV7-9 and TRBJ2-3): DTGVSQNPRHKITKRGQNVTFRCDPISEHNRLYWYRQTLGQGPEFLTYFQNEAQLEKSRLLSDRFSAERPKGSFSTLEIQRTEQGDSAMYLCASSFGQGGTDTQYFGPGTRLTVL.

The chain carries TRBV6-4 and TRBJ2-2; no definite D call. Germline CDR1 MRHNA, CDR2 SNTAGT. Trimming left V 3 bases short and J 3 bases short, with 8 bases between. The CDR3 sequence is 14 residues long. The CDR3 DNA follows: TGTGCCAGCAGTGATATCGCAGACACCGGGGAGCTGTTTTTT. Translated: CASSDIADTGELFF.

CDR3 sequence: CASSLNAAGVNQPQHF. The CDR3 DNA reads TGTGCCAGCAGCTTGAACGCGGCAGGGGTGAATCAGCCCCAGCATTTT. The rearrangement joins TRBV5-5 to TRBJ1-5, with D perhaps TRBD1 (6 bases). This CDR3 is built from 16 residues. The V and J ends lost 1 base and 4 bases respectively, with 15 bases between them. Germline CDR1 SGHKS, CDR2 YYEKEE (reference sequence).

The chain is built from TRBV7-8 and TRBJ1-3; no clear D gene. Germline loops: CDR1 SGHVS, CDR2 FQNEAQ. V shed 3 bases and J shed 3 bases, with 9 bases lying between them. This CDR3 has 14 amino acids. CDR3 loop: CASSFALLGNTIYF. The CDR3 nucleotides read TGTGCCAGCAGCTTTGCCCTCCTTGGAAACACCATATATTTT.

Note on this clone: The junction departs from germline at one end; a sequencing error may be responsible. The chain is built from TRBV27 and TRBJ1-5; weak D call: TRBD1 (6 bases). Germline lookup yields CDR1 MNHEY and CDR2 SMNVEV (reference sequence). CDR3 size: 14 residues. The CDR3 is CASSLQGSSQPQHF. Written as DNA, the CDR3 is TGTGCCAGCAGTTTACAGGGGAGCAGTCAGCCCCAGCATTTT.

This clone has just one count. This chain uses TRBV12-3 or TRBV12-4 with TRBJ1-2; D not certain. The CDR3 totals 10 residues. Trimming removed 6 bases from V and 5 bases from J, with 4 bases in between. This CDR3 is CASRGYGYTF. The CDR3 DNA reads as TGTGCCAGCAGAGGATATGGCTACACCTTC.

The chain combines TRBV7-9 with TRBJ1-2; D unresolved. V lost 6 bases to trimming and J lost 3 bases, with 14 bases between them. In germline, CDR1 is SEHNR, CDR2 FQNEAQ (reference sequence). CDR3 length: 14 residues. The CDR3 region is CASRDIPLDYGYTF. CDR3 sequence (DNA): TGTGCCAGCAGAGATATACCTTTGGACTATGGCTACACCTTC.

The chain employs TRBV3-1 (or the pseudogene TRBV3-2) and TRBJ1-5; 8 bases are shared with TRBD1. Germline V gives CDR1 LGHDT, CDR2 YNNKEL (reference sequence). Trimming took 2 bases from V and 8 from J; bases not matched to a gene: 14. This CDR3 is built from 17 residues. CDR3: CASSQNQGARFSKPQHF. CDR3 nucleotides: TGTGCCAGCAGCCAAAATCAGGGGGCGCGGTTCTCAAAGCCCCAGCATTTT.

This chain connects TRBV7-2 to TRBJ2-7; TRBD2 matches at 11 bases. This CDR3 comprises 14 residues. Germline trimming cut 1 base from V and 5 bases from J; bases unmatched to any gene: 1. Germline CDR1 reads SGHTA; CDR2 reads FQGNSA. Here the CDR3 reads CASSLVTSGNEQYF. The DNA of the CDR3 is TGTGCCAGCAGCTTAGTGACTAGCGGGAACGAGCAGTACTTC.

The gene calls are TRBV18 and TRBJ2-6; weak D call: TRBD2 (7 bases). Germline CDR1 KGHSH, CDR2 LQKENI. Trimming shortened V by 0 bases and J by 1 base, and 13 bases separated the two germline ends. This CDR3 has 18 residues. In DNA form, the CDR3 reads TGTGCCAGCTCACCACCGGGGGGGGCGCTATCTGGGGCCAACGTCCTGACTTTC. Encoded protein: CASSPPGGALSGANVLTF. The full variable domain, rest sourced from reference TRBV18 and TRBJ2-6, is NAGVMQNPRHLVRRRGQEARLRCSPMKGHSHVYWYRQLPEEGLKFMVYLQKENIIDESGMPKERFSAEFPKEGPSILRIQQVVRGDSAAYFCASSPPGGALSGANVLTFGAGSRLTVL.

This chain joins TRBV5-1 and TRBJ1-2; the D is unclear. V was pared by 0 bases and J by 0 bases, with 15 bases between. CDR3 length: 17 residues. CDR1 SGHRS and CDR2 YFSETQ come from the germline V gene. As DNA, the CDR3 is TGCGCCAGCAGCTTGGAGATGAGACCCTCATCTAACTATGGCTACACCTTC. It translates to CASSLEMRPSSNYGYTF.

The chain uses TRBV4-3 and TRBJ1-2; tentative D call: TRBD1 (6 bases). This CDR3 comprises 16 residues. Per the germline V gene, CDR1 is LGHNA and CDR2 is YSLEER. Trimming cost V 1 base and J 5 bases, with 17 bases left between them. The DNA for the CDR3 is TGCGCCAGCAGCCAAGTATCGAACAGGGCTTCTTATGGCTACACCTTC. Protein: CASSQVSNRASYGYTF.

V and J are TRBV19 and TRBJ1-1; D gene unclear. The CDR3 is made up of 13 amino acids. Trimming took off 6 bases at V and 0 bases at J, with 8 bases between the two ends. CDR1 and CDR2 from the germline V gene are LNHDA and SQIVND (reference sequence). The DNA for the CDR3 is TGTGCCAGTAGCGAAGTCATGAACACTGAAGCTTTCTTT. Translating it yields CASSEVMNTEAFF.

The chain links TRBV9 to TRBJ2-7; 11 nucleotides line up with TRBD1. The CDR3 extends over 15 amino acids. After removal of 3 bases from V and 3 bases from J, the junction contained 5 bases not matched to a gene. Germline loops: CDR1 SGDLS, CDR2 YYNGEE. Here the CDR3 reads CASSAWTGGNYEQYF. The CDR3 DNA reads TGTGCCAGCAGCGCTTGGACAGGGGGCAACTACGAGCAGTACTTC.